This T cell receptor delta chain was recovered during a study of human gamma delta and Vdelta1 T cells (dated by TCRdb to 2017 to 2018). As for the study more broadly: The study investigated Delta One T cells, Vd1+ gamma-delta T cells, as cytotoxic effectors against acute myeloid leukemia. General conclusions and limits of the study: Polyclonality and broad cytotoxic targeting of acute myeloid leukemia were reported for Delta One T cells.

About this clone: It has no known antigen specificity. No qualities accompany the bases; no much larger clone lies one base away.

Libraries were made using PCR. This sample was sequenced with an Illumina MiSeq. TCRdb reran clone calling on the public reads with CATT; rows sharing one DNA sequence were then combined. This sample holds some 6,100 delta-chain clones; roughly 40% were observed only once. 5.9% of the sample is held by the ten biggest clonotypes. The CDR3 runs 19 residues from the cysteine to the phenylalanine. The kept DNA is CDR3 alone, 57 bases in frame from the first base. Here V drops 3 bases and J drops 2 bases, and the junction holds 16 bases not matched to any gene. CDR1 is given as TSWWSYY and CDR2 as QGS, both from the germline V gene.

The TCR was taken from a human donor in good health. Specimen: Vdelta1 gamma-delta T cells from blood grown in culture (DOT cells). This specimen's cell subset or site label, interpreted: Delta One T cells, in vitro expanded/differentiated Vd1+ gamma-delta T cells. The sequence links TRDV1 to TRDJ1; TRDD3 matches 9 bases in the middle. The encoded CDR3 is CALGEPPLAGGSETDKLIF. The DNA sequence reads TGTGCTCTTGGGGAGCCACCTTTGGCTGGGGGATCTGAGACCGATAAACTCATCTTT.